This T cell receptor beta chain was obtained from a study of CD8 T cells in Susac syndrome. Trimming stripped 6 bases from V and 7 bases from J, with 24 bases between. Germline-derived CDR1 and CDR2 are MNHEY and SVGAGI. This CDR3 comprises 16 residues. Sequencing targeted TCR beta in blood CD8+ and CD4+ T cells. Reverse transcription used about 0.45 to 1 ug RNA and random hexamers. With immunoSEQ multiplex PCR, TCR beta CDR3 was amplified across 54 Vbeta and 13 Jbeta. TCRdb analysed the immunoSEQ multiplex PCR reads with MiXCR anew, one entry per CDR3 protein. This sample has about 250,000 distinct CDR3 sequences; just over 90% occur once, and the top ten carry less than 0.075%. About this clonotype itself: As yet, its antigen is unknown.

Study results and caveats: The study conceded that its TCR sequencing and HLA analysis involved relatively few individuals.

The sequenced sample was CD4+ T cells from PBMCs. The sequence was collected from a human donor with multiple sclerosis. The rearrangement joins TRBV6-5 to TRBJ1-2, with unresolved D. This chain's CDR3 is CASSYAVTAQKGGYTF. The DNA for the CDR3 is TGTGCCAGCAGCTACGCCGTTACAGCGCAGAAGGGTGGCTACACCTTC.